This T cell receptor beta chain derives from a study of T cells in Graves' hyperthyroidism and ophthalmopathy. For the study at large: The authors collected peripheral blood at initial diagnosis, before any treatment. General study points: Blood also held most thyroid clonotypes expanded beyond 0.001.

RNA transcripts yielded amplified TCR beta CDR3 regions. HTBI primers were used for first-round RT-PCR of the TCR CDR3. One entry per CDR3 protein results from TCRdb running MiXCR on the multiplex PCR reads. Among under 200,000 distinct CDR3 sequences listed, 8% to 9.5% were seen once. The CDR3 runs 14 residues. CDR1 and CDR2 from the germline V gene are MGHDK and SYGVNS. Trimming removed 4 bases from V and 1 base from J, with 10 bases in between. Exclusion of a patient resulted from uncontrolled infection, other autoimmune disease, pregnancy or lactation. The PBMCs studied were ones that came from 8.5 to 10 ml fresh peripheral blood. This clonotype was counted many times. The antigen is not known.

Sequencing used blood. V usage is TRBV25-1 and J usage is TRBJ1-1; no clear D. This TCR came from a woman aged 18 to 35 with Graves' hyperthyroidism that later progressed to Graves' ophthalmopathy. CDR3 residues: CASSAHGRNTEAFF. The CDR3 DNA follows: TGTGCCAGCAGTGCTCATGGACGGAACACTGAAGCTTTCTTT.